One and the same sample provided the 30 T cell receptor beta chains below, sequenced in a study of graft-versus-host responses after intestinal transplantation (dated by TCRdb to about 2021). The time point label here, explained by the study, means: cells obtained before transplantation from donor or recipient. These receptors have no known antigen. The library came from the immunoSEQ multiplex PCR assay. TCRdb re-hosts the immuneACCESS table, in-frame sequences only. Its copies lack some clones; in the studies checked, an unresolved V gene accounts for under half of them, and the cause for the rest is not known. The sample table contains about 130,000 clones; only one count was recorded for around nine tenths of them. The ten largest clones take up about 0.16% of the sample. The specimen comprised unstimulated CD4+ T cells sorted from spleen or lymph node cells, sampled before intestinal transplant. The source is a human donor who received an intestinal transplant.

This clone has a single count. The V call is TRBV27, the J call TRBJ2-5; TRBD1 or TRBD2 may be the D gene (5 bases each). Germline lookup yields CDR1 MNHEY and CDR2 SMNVEV (reference sequence). This CDR3 comprises 15 residues. Trimming took off 2 bases at V and 1 base at J, with 11 bases between the two ends. The CDR3 loop reads CASSLGLGRQETQYF. The CDR3 DNA follows: TGTGCCAGCAGTTTAGGGCTGGGACGCCAAGAGACCCAGTACTTC.

CDR3 DNA sequence: TGTGCCTGGAGGCAAACTAGCACAGATACGCAGTATTTT. Translated, it gives CAWRQTSTDTQYF. V is TRBV30 and J is TRBJ2-3; D remains ambiguous. The CDR3 is made up of 13 amino acids. V lost 3 bases and J 0 bases, leaving 7 bases between the germline ends. CDR1 and CDR2 from the germline V gene are GTSNPN and SVGIG (reference sequence). The full variable domain, in which reference TRBV30 and TRBJ2-3 provide the parts outside the CDR3, is SQTIHQWPATLVQPVGSPLSLECTVEGTSNPNLYWYRQAAGRGLQLLFYSVGIGQISSEVPQNLSASRPQDRQFILSSKKLLLSDSGFYLCAWRQTSTDTQYFGPGTRLTVL.

The chain links TRBV7-9 to TRBJ1-2; TRBD1 matches 10 bases. The CDR3 covers 14 residues. Unmatched junction bases numbered 3, after V lost 1 base and J lost 7 bases. Looked up from germline, CDR1 is SEHNR and CDR2 is FQNEAQ (reference sequence). CDR3 in amino acids: CASSLVDRGIGYTF. In nucleotides, the CDR3 is TGTGCCAGCAGCTTAGTGGACAGGGGGATTGGCTACACCTTC.

The gene calls are TRBV10-2 and TRBJ2-7; the match to TRBD2 covers 12 bases. CDR1 and CDR2 (germline): WSHSY, SAAADI. V gave up 8 bases and J gave up 3 bases; unmatched junction bases: 5. The CDR3 has 14 amino acids. The CDR3 protein is CASGGLAGLYEQYF. CDR3 nucleotide sequence: TGCGCCAGCGGGGGACTAGCGGGCCTCTACGAGCAGTACTTC.

As concerns this clone: Compared with germline, one end of the junction differs, possibly owing to a read error. V gene TRBV18 combines with J gene TRBJ2-6, with D unresolved. CDR3 length: 13 amino acids. Germline CDR1 is KGHSH and CDR2 is LQKENI. This CDR3 reads CASSPPGANVLTF. The CDR3, as DNA: TGTGCCAGCTCCCCACCTGGGGCCAACGTCCTGACTTTC. Complete variable domain (other parts from reference TRBV18 and TRBJ2-6): NAGVMQNPRHLVRRRGQEARLRCSPMKGHSHVYWYRQLPEEGLKFMVYLQKENIIDESGMPKERFSAEFPKEGPSILRIQQVVRGDSAAYFCASSPPGANVLTFGAGSRLTVL.

The V and J genes are TRBV30 and TRBJ1-2, with D tentatively TRBD1 (6 bases). In germline, CDR1 is GTSNPN, CDR2 SVGIG (reference sequence). V dropped 4 bases and J dropped 7 bases, with 19 bases sitting between them. The CDR3 is 14 residues long. The CDR3 nucleotides read TGTGCCTGGACGGCACAGGGTGGTCTGGGTGGCTACACCTTC. Amino acid sequence: CAWTAQGGLGGYTF.

The chain uses TRBV7-7 and TRBJ2-2; TRBD2 is a possible D gene (7 bases). Germline V CDR1 and CDR2: SSHAT, FNYEAQ (reference sequence). CDR3 size: 15 residues. V lost 5 bases and J lost 3, with 13 bases in between. The CDR3 nucleotides are TGTGCCAGCAGCGCCCGGGGGGCAGACACCGGGGAGCTGTTTTTT. Its protein is CASSARGADTGELFF. The entire variable domain, with the rest obtained from reference TRBV7-7 and TRBJ2-2, is as follows: GAGVSQSPRYKVTKRGQDVTLRCDPISSHATLYWYQQALGQGPEFLTYFNYEAQPDKSGLPSDRFSAERPEGSISTLTIQRTEQRDSAMYRCASSARGADTGELFFGEGSRLTVL.

This chain links TRBV4-1 with TRBJ2-1; 9 positions match TRBD2. Germline values: CDR1 MGHRA, CDR2 YSYEKL. V gave up 4 bases and J gave up 9 bases; unmatched junction bases: 7. This CDR3 comprises 14 residues. CDR3 region: CASSLQERGAEQFF. The DNA for the CDR3 is TGCGCCAGCAGCCTACAAGAGCGGGGGGCTGAGCAGTTCTTC.

The chain is built from TRBV10-3 and TRBJ2-1; D might be TRBD2 (6 bases). The V and J ends lost 4 bases and 9 bases respectively, with 10 bases between them. The CDR3 totals 12 residues. Germline V gene sequence: CDR1 ENHRY, CDR2 SYGVKD. The CDR3 region is CAISVGGSEQFF. CDR3 DNA sequence: TGTGCCATCAGTGTTGGGGGGAGTGAGCAGTTCTTC.

This chain joins TRBV6-1 and TRBJ2-7; D is unclear. The length of the CDR3 is 14 residues. The germline V gene has CDR1 MNHNS and CDR2 SASEGT. V lost 4 bases to trimming and J lost 6 bases, with 16 bases between them. This chain's CDR3 is CASSVSESVREQYF. The CDR3 nucleotides are TGTGCCAGCAGTGTATCCGAGTCGGTACGCGAGCAGTACTTC.

Here the CDR3 DNA reads TGTGCCAGCAGGCGGACTAGCGGAAGTCCGGCCCAGTACTTC. It codes for CASRRTSGSPAQYF. V is TRBV2 and J is TRBJ2-5, with TRBD2 matching over 10 bases. The germline gives CDR1 SNHLY, CDR2 FYNNEI. The CDR3 runs to 14 residues. V lost 6 bases, J lost 9 bases, and 10 bases stayed unmatched. Combining the CDR3 with reference TRBV2 and TRBJ2-5 gives the whole variable domain EPEVTQTPSHQVTQMGQEVILRCVPISNHLYFYWYRQILGQKVEFLVSFYNNEISEKSEIFDDQFSVERPDGSNFTLKIRSTKLEDSAMYFCASRRTSGSPAQYFGPGTRLLVL.

The V and J genes are TRBV18 and TRBJ1-5; D gene ambiguous. V was cut by 4 bases and J by 5 bases, with 9 bases left in between. Germline CDR1 is KGHSH and CDR2 is LQKENI. This CDR3 spans 13 amino acids. CDR3 bases: TGTGCCAGCTCACGGGTAGGAGATCAGCCCCAGCATTTT. Its translation: CASSRVGDQPQHF.

V usage is TRBV5-6 and J usage is TRBJ2-2; 7 bases are shared with TRBD2. Looked up from germline, CDR1 is SGHDT and CDR2 is YYEEEE. The CDR3 is 14 residues long. V trimming: 7 bases; J trimming: 5 bases; junction bases outside the gene matches: 8. CDR3 DNA: TGTGCCAGCGGGAGAGCGGGGAATACCGGGGAGCTGTTTTTT. It is translated as CASGRAGNTGELFF.

As to this clone: Other DNA sequences in the same sample also yield this CDR3. This sequence joins TRBV18 and TRBJ1-2; no definite D call. The CDR3 loop spans 13 amino acids. Trimming took off 3 bases at V and 2 bases at J, with 7 bases between the two ends. Germline assignment: CDR1 KGHSH and CDR2 LQKENI. Written as DNA, the CDR3 is TGTGCCAGCTCACCGGACGGAAACTATGGCTACACCTTC. It encodes CASSPDGNYGYTF.

V gene TRBV19 combines with J gene TRBJ1-5; weak D call: TRBD1 (5 bases). The V and J ends lost 1 base and 5 bases respectively, with 6 bases between them. The CDR3 length is 13 residues. Germline V gene data show CDR1 as LNHDA and CDR2 as SQIVND (reference sequence). This CDR3 is CASSIGGYQPQHF. The CDR3 DNA follows: TGTGCCAGTAGTATAGGGGGCTATCAGCCCCAGCATTTT.

The chain has TRBV18 and TRBJ2-1, with 13 bases matching TRBD2. CDR1 and CDR2 (germline): KGHSH, LQKENI. This CDR3 spans 18 amino acids. V gave up 0 bases and J gave up 2 bases; unmatched junction bases: 4. The CDR3 DNA sequence: TGTGCCAGCTCACCACCGTTAACTAGCGGGGGGGCCTACAATGAGCAGTTCTTC. Amino acid sequence: CASSPPLTSGGAYNEQFF.

V usage is TRBV14 and J usage is TRBJ1-6; a weak D match, TRBD1 (5 bases). The CDR3 has 15 residues. Germline V gene lookup returns CDR1 SGHDN and CDR2 FVKESK. The V end lost 3 bases, the J end lost 10 bases, and 16 bases lay between the germline ends. In DNA form, the CDR3 reads TGTGCCAGCAGCCAGGTGGGGAGGGGAGGCTCACCCCTCCACTTT. Its protein is CASSQVGRGGSPLHF.

V and J are TRBV6-1 and TRBJ1-2, with TRBD1 as a possible D gene (6 bases). Germline V gene data show CDR1 as MNHNS and CDR2 as SASEGT. The V and J ends lost 5 bases and 4 bases respectively, with 11 bases between them. The CDR3 runs 13 residues. This CDR3 is CASSQQGGYGYTF. In DNA form, the CDR3 reads TGTGCCAGCAGTCAACAGGGCGGCTATGGCTACACCTTC.

The CDR3 DNA is TGTGCCAGCAGCTTGGGGCCCCTGCCCGGAAAAGATTCACCCCTCCACTTT. Residues: CASSLGPLPGKDSPLHF. This chain connects TRBV5-6 to TRBJ1-6; D uncertain. The CDR3 is made up of 17 amino acids. The germline V gene has CDR1 SGHDT and CDR2 YYEEEE. V lost 0 bases and J 8 bases, leaving 18 bases between the germline ends.

The gene calls are TRBV5-1 and TRBJ2-3, with TRBD1 matching over 7 bases. With V trimmed by 4 bases and J by 4 bases, 6 bases remained unmatched. The germline V gene has CDR1 SGHRS and CDR2 YFSETQ. This CDR3 contains 14 residues. The CDR3 spells CASSPRDRADTQYF. In DNA form, the CDR3 reads TGCGCCAGCAGCCCGAGGGACAGAGCAGATACGCAGTATTTT.

The gene calls are TRBV5-4 and TRBJ1-1; 11 bases map to TRBD1. The CDR3 contains 17 residues. Germline V gene data show CDR1 as SGHNT and CDR2 as YYREEE (reference sequence). The ends lost 1 base at V and 1 base at J; junction bases unmatched: 6. The CDR3 DNA reads as TGTGCCAGCAGCTTGAAGCGGACAGGGGGCTCGAACACTGAAGCTTTCTTT. This encodes CASSLKRTGGSNTEAFF.

The chain combines TRBV2 with TRBJ2-1; a possible D gene is TRBD2 (6 bases). V was cut by 9 bases and J by 11 bases, with 23 bases left in between. Germline V lookup: CDR1 SNHLY, CDR2 FYNNEI. CDR3 size: 14 residues. Written as DNA, the CDR3 is TGTGCCAGGGGCACCTCGGATGCGGGGTCTAAGCAGTTCTTC. Encoded protein: CARGTSDAGSKQFF.

The CDR3 region has the DNA TGTGCCAGCAGCTTAGGGGGAAATTCACCCCTCCACTTT. Protein product: CASSLGGNSPLHF. This rearrangement joins TRBV11-2 to TRBJ1-6; D is ambiguous. The ends were cut back, 1 base at V and 7 bases at J, with 5 bases in the middle. The CDR3 totals 13 residues. Germline V gives CDR1 SGHAT, CDR2 FQNNGV.

V usage is TRBV29-1 and J usage is TRBJ2-7; 9 bases fit TRBD1. The CDR3 sequence is 12 residues long. The germline gives CDR1 SQVTM, CDR2 ANQGSEA. V shed 6 bases and J 5 bases; nucleotides not matched to a gene: 5. The CDR3 nucleotides read TGCAGCGTCGAGACAGGGGGTAACGAGCAGTACTTC. Its protein product is CSVETGGNEQYF.

The rearrangement joins TRBV19 to TRBJ2-3; possible D gene TRBD1, 6 bases. The CDR3 length is 16 residues. Germline V gene sequence: CDR1 LNHDA, CDR2 SQIVND (reference sequence). With 7 bases removed from V and 1 base from J, the gap between germline ends came to 18 bases. In nucleotides, the CDR3 is TGTGCCAGTACCCTAACTACAGGGATGGGCACAGATACGCAGTATTTT. As protein: CASTLTTGMGTDTQYF.

This clone was counted only a few times. This chain joins TRBV23-1 and TRBJ2-5; D unclear. TRBV23-1 is reported as an ORF; its role is uncertain. The CDR3 is 11 residues long. V lost 9 bases and J 6 bases, leaving 11 bases between the germline ends. DNA of the CDR3: TGCGCCAGGGGGTACATGCAGACCCAGTACTTC. This encodes CARGYMQTQYF.

CDR3 sequence (DNA): TGTGCCAGCAGCTTAGCGGGGGCGGACACCGGGGAGCTGTTTTTT. It yields the protein CASSLAGADTGELFF. The chain has TRBV7-9 and TRBJ2-2; perhaps TRBD1 as D (6 bases). V lost 0 bases and J lost 3, with 8 bases in between. This CDR3 has 15 amino acids. Germline loops: CDR1 SEHNR, CDR2 FQNEAQ (reference sequence).

CDR3 sequence: CASSDHQPQHF. The CDR3 bases are TGTGCCAGCAGTGATCATCAGCCCCAGCATTTT. The chain is built from TRBV6-1 and TRBJ1-5; D not certain. The germline CDR1 and CDR2 sequences are MNHNS and SASEGT. The V and J ends lost 3 bases and 5 bases respectively, with 2 bases between them. The CDR3 totals 11 residues.

This clone was detected only once. The V and J genes are TRBV6-6 and TRBJ1-2; the match to TRBD1 covers 7 bases. The ends lost 11 bases at V and 4 bases at J; junction bases unmatched: 13. Germline V gene data show CDR1 as MNHNY and CDR2 as SVGAGI (reference sequence). The CDR3 is 14 amino acids. The CDR3 nucleotides are TGTGCCGGCACCCCTGGTTGGGACAGCTATGGCTACACCTTC. Residues: CAGTPGWDSYGYTF.

The chain uses TRBV7-8 and TRBJ1-2; D gene uncertain. CDR3 length: 13 residues. Germline CDR1 and CDR2: SGHVS and FQNEAQ. Between the trimmed V and J ends, which lost 2 bases and 9 bases, there was a span of 13 bases. CDR3 loop: CASSLIGGMSYTF. The DNA for the CDR3 is TGTGCCAGCAGCTTAATTGGAGGGATGAGCTACACCTTC.